This TCR beta chain was identified in a study of blood T cell repertoires in COVID-19. In the study overall: COVID-19 samples collected from the United States, Italy and Spain covered acute and convalescent phases. In each case, the material was cDNA or gDNA derived from T cells, B-cell-depleted T cells, or PBMCs.

Clones were sequenced by immunoSEQ multiplex PCR, and TCRdb holds only the in-frame ones, with some missing. The sample consists of around 270,000 clones, 84% of them appearing once. The trim removed 5 bases at V and 5 bases at J, leaving 6 bases unmatched. Germline V lookup: CDR1 MDHEN, CDR2 SYDVKM. This CDR3 region has 14 residues. The specimen sequenced was peripheral blood. The receptor comes from a man in his fifties or sixties with acute or convalescent COVID-19. This rearrangement joins TRBV28 to TRBJ1-2; TRBD1 matches 9 bases. Here the CDR3 DNA reads TGTGCCAGCAGTACAGGACAGGGGTTTTATGGCTACACCTTC. It specifies CASSTGQGFYGYTF.